The 23 T cell receptor beta chains below come from one sample, sequenced in a study of cytomegalovirus exposure and HLA in healthy donors. Using immunoSEQ multiplex PCR, the repertoire was profiled, and TCRdb retains in-frame clones only, with some absent. The table includes more than 250,000 clones, about 90% detected once. The sample consisted of PBMCs. These receptors all stem from a woman aged 25-40 years in good health and CMV-seropositive.

This clone was detected once. The chain recombines TRBV6-5 with TRBJ2-7; D is ambiguous. The CDR3 runs to 14 residues. The V gene lost 10 bases and the J gene lost 0 bases, with 16 bases spanning the gap. Germline CDR1 is MNHEY and CDR2 is SVGAGI. CDR3 in amino acids: CATTPHESSYEQYF. CDR3 nucleotide sequence: TGTGCCACCACCCCTCACGAAAGCTCCTACGAGCAGTACTTC.

The chain links TRBV28 to TRBJ2-3, with D possibly being TRBD1 (5 bases). CDR3 size: 15 residues. Germline assignment: CDR1 MDHEN and CDR2 SYDVKM. Deletions cut 6 bases from V and 3 bases from J, with 16 bases between. CDR3 sequence reads: CASSQTDTLTDTQYF. CDR3 DNA sequence: TGTGCCAGCAGCCAGACAGATACCCTTACAGATACGCAGTATTTT.

The CDR3 sequence: CAWSLAPQVDNEQFF. Here the CDR3 DNA reads TGTGCCTGGAGCCTGGCCCCTCAGGTTGATAATGAGCAGTTCTTC. V usage is TRBV30 and J usage is TRBJ2-1, with no clear D. V was cut by 3 bases and J by 7 bases, with 19 bases left in between. This CDR3 comprises 15 residues. CDR1 GTSNPN and CDR2 SVGIG come from the germline V gene (reference sequence).

V and J are TRBV5-3 and TRBJ1-1; D possibly corresponds to TRBD1 (5 bases). TRBV5-3 carries the ORF label, with uncertain function. CDR3 length: 14 residues. Trimming removed 4 bases at V and 1 base at J, with 11 bases between. The CDR3 loop reads CARSGYQGNTEAFF. The CDR3 DNA follows: TGTGCCAGAAGCGGATACCAGGGGAACACTGAAGCTTTCTTT.

V and J are TRBV7-9 and TRBJ2-1, with 9 positions matching TRBD2. V trimming: 5 bases; J trimming: 6 bases; junction bases outside the gene matches: 11. From germline, CDR1 is SEHNR and CDR2 FQNEAQ (reference sequence). This CDR3 region has 16 residues. DNA of the CDR3: TGTGCCAGCAGCCCCCCAGCTGGGACTAGCATCAATGAGCAGTTCTTC. Translated, it gives CASSPPAGTSINEQFF. Full variable domain (outside the CDR3, taken from reference TRBV7-9 and TRBJ2-1): DTGVSQNPRHKITKRGQNVTFRCDPISEHNRLYWYRQTLGQGPEFLTYFQNEAQLEKSRLLSDRFSAERPKGSFSTLEIQRTEQGDSAMYLCASSPPAGTSINEQFFGPGTRLTVL.

The rearrangement joins TRBV7-3 to TRBJ2-1; TRBD2 matches at 10 bases. Germline V gene sequence: CDR1 SGHTA, CDR2 FQGTGA. Trimming at V came to 2 bases and at J to 8 bases, leaving 6 bases not matched to a gene. This CDR3 is 15 amino acids long. As DNA, the CDR3 is TGTGCCAGCAGCTTACTAGCGGGAGCAGGTTATGAGCAGTTCTTC. Translating gives CASSLLAGAGYEQFF.

This sequence joins TRBV5-1 and TRBJ2-7; TRBD1 matches at 12 bases. The V segment lost 3 bases and the J segment 0 bases; nucleotides outside the gene matches: 16. The germline V gene encodes CDR1 SGHRS and CDR2 YFSETQ. The CDR3 runs 20 residues. DNA of the CDR3: TGCGCCAGCAGCTCCACCGGAAGGCCGGGACAGGGGGCAAGCTCCTACGAGCAGTACTTC. Residues: CASSSTGRPGQGASSYEQYF.

The genes are TRBV7-9 and TRBJ2-1; 12 bases fit TRBD2. Per germline, CDR1 SEHNR and CDR2 FQNEAQ (reference sequence). Trimming at V came to 5 bases and at J to 6 bases, leaving 11 bases not matched to a gene. This CDR3 contains 17 residues. This CDR3 is CASSLAGLAGRPNEQFF. CDR3 in DNA: TGTGCCAGCAGCCTCGCCGGACTAGCGGGAAGACCCAATGAGCAGTTCTTC. Using reference TRBV7-9 and TRBJ2-1 for the parts outside the CDR3, the full variable domain is DTGVSQNPRHKITKRGQNVTFRCDPISEHNRLYWYRQTLGQGPEFLTYFQNEAQLEKSRLLSDRFSAERPKGSFSTLEIQRTEQGDSAMYLCASSLAGLAGRPNEQFFGPGTRLTVL.

The rearrangement links TRBV6-1 to TRBJ2-7, with a possible D match to TRBD2 (5 bases). V lost 6 bases and J lost 2, with 8 bases in between. The CDR3 loop spans 12 amino acids. Germline lookup yields CDR1 MNHNS and CDR2 SASEGT. The CDR3 reads CASRFGAYEQYF. In DNA, the CDR3 is TGTGCCAGCAGATTCGGGGCCTACGAGCAGTACTTC.

This rearrangement joins TRBV30 to TRBJ2-5; 15 nucleotides match TRBD2. The CDR3 length is 17 residues. From germline, CDR1 is GTSNPN and CDR2 SVGIG (reference sequence). V shed 7 bases, J shed 1 base, and the junction held 10 bases outside the gene matches. The DNA of the CDR3 is TGTGCCTACGGAAGAGGACTAGCGGGAGGGATCCAAGAGACCCAGTACTTC. The encoded protein is CAYGRGLAGGIQETQYF.

The CDR3 region has the DNA TGTGCCAGCAGCTCCAGAGGGGGTCAGGGGACCTACTACGAGCAGTACTTC. Encoded protein: CASSSRGGQGTYYEQYF. The V and J genes are TRBV13 and TRBJ2-7; weak D call: TRBD1 (6 bases). Germline values: CDR1 PRHDT, CDR2 FYEKMQ (reference sequence). The CDR3 contains 17 residues. V lost 4 bases and J lost 3, with 22 bases in between. Based on the CDR3 plus reference TRBV13 and TRBJ2-7, the full variable domain is AAGVIQSPRHLIKEKRETATLKCYPIPRHDTVYWYQQGPGQDPQFLISFYEKMQSDKGSIPDRFSAQQFSDYHSELNMSSLELGDSALYFCASSSRGGQGTYYEQYFGPGTRLTVT.

V is TRBV6-5 and J is TRBJ2-7, with 8 nucleotides matching TRBD2. The CDR3 is made up of 15 amino acids. After removal of 10 bases from V and 2 bases from J, the junction contained 13 bases not matched to a gene. Germline V gene lookup returns CDR1 MNHEY and CDR2 SVGAGI. The CDR3 DNA is TGTGCCACCAAGGAGGCGGGAGGTCGCCCCTACGAGCAGTACTTC. Translating gives CATKEAGGRPYEQYF.

The chain joins TRBV5-1 to TRBJ2-7, with D perhaps matching TRBD1 or TRBD2 (6 bases each). The CDR3 is made up of 17 amino acids. The germline CDR1 and CDR2 sequences are SGHRS and YFSETQ. The V end lost 3 bases, the J end lost 2 bases, and 21 bases lay between the germline ends. This CDR3 is CASSSGDLDSITYEQYF. The DNA for the CDR3 is TGCGCCAGCAGCTCGGGAGATTTGGACAGTATTACCTACGAGCAGTACTTC.

This chain connects TRBV28 to TRBJ2-2; D unclear. V was shortened by 7 bases and J by 2 bases, with 17 bases between the two germline ends. CDR1 MDHEN and CDR2 SYDVKM come from the germline V gene. The CDR3 is 16 amino acids. CDR3 amino acids: CASIQLRAANTGELFF. The CDR3 region has the DNA TGTGCCAGCATCCAACTTAGGGCGGCCAACACCGGGGAGCTGTTTTTT.

This sequence joins TRBV28 and TRBJ1-5; D gene ambiguous. V was pared by 3 bases and J by 3 bases, with 9 bases between. The CDR3 runs to 14 residues. CDR1 and CDR2 (germline): MDHEN, SYDVKM. CDR3 sequence: CASSFRGVNQPQHF. The CDR3, as DNA: TGTGCCAGCAGTTTCCGCGGGGTCAATCAGCCCCAGCATTTT. The variable domain in full, with the rest retrieved from reference TRBV28 and TRBJ1-5, is DVKVTQSSRYLVKRTGEKVFLECVQDMDHENMFWYRQDPGLGLRLIYFSYDVKMKEKGDIPEGYSVSREKKERFSLILESASTNQTSMYLCASSFRGVNQPQHFGDGTRLSIL.

The V and J genes are TRBV27 and TRBJ2-3, with D perhaps matching TRBD1 (6 bases). Germline V lookup: CDR1 MNHEY, CDR2 SMNVEV (reference sequence). The length of the CDR3 is 15 residues. The V end lost 4 bases, the J end lost 6 bases, and 17 bases lay between the germline ends. CDR3 DNA sequence: TGTGCCAGCAGTTCCCTGGGACATGCACGCGATACGCAGTATTTT. As protein: CASSSLGHARDTQYF.

The chain is built from TRBV2 and TRBJ2-7; 7 nucleotides line up with TRBD2. The CDR3 totals 14 residues. J lost 5 bases, V lost 3 bases, and 7 bases had no gene match. Germline values: CDR1 SNHLY, CDR2 FYNNEI. CDR3 sequence: CASSEGGSNDEQYF. CDR3 coding DNA: TGTGCCAGCAGTGAGGGCGGGAGTAATGACGAGCAGTACTTC.

The chain has TRBV27 and TRBJ2-5, with a possible D match to TRBD1 (6 bases). This CDR3 has 18 residues. The V and J ends lost 5 bases and 3 bases respectively, with 25 bases between them. Germline values: CDR1 MNHEY, CDR2 SMNVEV (reference sequence). The CDR3 spells CASSLQGRAFGQKETQYF. In nucleotides, the CDR3 is TGTGCCAGCAGTCTACAGGGTCGGGCGTTCGGTCAAAAAGAGACCCAGTACTTC.

V and J are TRBV19 and TRBJ2-5, with 9 bases fitting TRBD2. The J segment lost 3 bases and the V segment lost 3 bases, leaving 8 bases of the junction unmatched. The CDR3 has 16 residues. The germline V gene has CDR1 LNHDA and CDR2 SQIVND (reference sequence). The CDR3, as DNA: TGTGCCAGTAGTATTCTTGCGGGAGGGCCTAAAGAGACCCAGTACTTC. Its translation is CASSILAGGPKETQYF.

This clone was detected once. The V call is TRBV6-5, the J call TRBJ2-5, with 9 bases matching TRBD2. The V gene's germline CDR1 is MNHEY and CDR2 SVGAGI. This CDR3 contains 15 residues. Unmatched junction bases numbered 6, after V lost 3 bases and J lost 4 bases. The CDR3 loop reads CASSYSEAGGETQYF. CDR3 coding DNA: TGTGCCAGCAGTTATTCAGAAGCGGGAGGAGAGACCCAGTACTTC.

The rearrangement uses TRBV7-2 and TRBJ1-6; 10 nucleotides align to TRBD1. This CDR3 comprises 18 residues. V lost 4 bases to trimming and J lost 8 bases; unmatched junction nucleotides: 14. Germline V gene lookup returns CDR1 SGHTA and CDR2 FQGNSA. CDR3 protein: CASSYGTGDVAGHSPLHF. CDR3 sequence (DNA): TGTGCCAGCAGCTACGGGACAGGGGATGTCGCGGGGCATTCACCCCTCCACTTT.

The genes are TRBV27 and TRBJ2-2; weak D call: TRBD2 (6 bases). This CDR3 region has 16 residues. The ends were cut back, 0 bases at V and 4 bases at J, with 12 bases in the middle. Germline V gene sequence: CDR1 MNHEY, CDR2 SMNVEV (reference sequence). The CDR3, as DNA: TGTGCCAGCAGTTTATCCCGGACTACCCTCACCGGGGAGCTGTTTTTT. Translated: CASSLSRTTLTGELFF.

V gene TRBV11-1 combines with J gene TRBJ2-7; 12 bases align to TRBD2. The CDR3 is made up of 16 amino acids. J lost 4 bases, V lost 5 bases, and 9 bases had no gene match. Germline V gives CDR1 SGHAT, CDR2 FQDESV (reference sequence). The CDR3: CASSRARGLAGYEQYF. CDR3 nucleotide sequence: TGTGCCAGCAGCCGGGCGCGGGGACTAGCGGGTTACGAGCAGTACTTC.